This T cell receptor (beta chain) came from a study of blood T cell repertoires in COVID-19. Study context: Spain, Italy and the United States supplied samples that represented acute and convalescent COVID-19. PBMCs, B-cell-depleted T cells, or T cells provided the cDNA or gDNA that made up the material.

Some clones are missing from TCRdb's copy, which holds only in-frame ones; the method was immunoSEQ multiplex PCR. Seen here are 70,000 to 100,000 clones, roughly 90% observed once, and the top ten hold approximately 2.6%. V lost 1 base to trimming and J lost 3 bases; unmatched junction nucleotides: 6. CDR1 and CDR2 (germline): SEHNR, FQNEAQ (reference sequence). This CDR3 is built from 16 residues. The receptor was derived from a man aged 50-59 years with COVID-19, enrolled during active disease. Sequenced: peripheral blood. The chain uses TRBV7-9 and TRBJ1-2, with 9 bases aligning to TRBD1. The CDR3 DNA follows: TGTGCCAGCAGCTTAGTGGGACAGGGCAGGGACTATGGCTACACCTTC. Protein product: CASSLVGQGRDYGYTF.